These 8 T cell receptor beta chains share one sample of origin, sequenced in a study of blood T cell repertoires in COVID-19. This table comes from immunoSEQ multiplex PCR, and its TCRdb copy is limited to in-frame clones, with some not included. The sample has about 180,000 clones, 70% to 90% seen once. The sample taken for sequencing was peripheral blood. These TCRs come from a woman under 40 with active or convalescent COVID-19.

Written as DNA, the CDR3 is TGTGCCAGCAGCTCAAGCGGACAGGGGGCCACAGATACGCAGTATTTT. Residues: CASSSSGQGATDTQYF. V and J are TRBV11-3 and TRBJ2-3, with 11 bases that match TRBD1. The trim removed 4 bases at V and 2 bases at J, leaving 5 bases unmatched. CDR1 and CDR2 from the germline V gene are SGHNT and YENEEA. This CDR3 contains 16 residues.

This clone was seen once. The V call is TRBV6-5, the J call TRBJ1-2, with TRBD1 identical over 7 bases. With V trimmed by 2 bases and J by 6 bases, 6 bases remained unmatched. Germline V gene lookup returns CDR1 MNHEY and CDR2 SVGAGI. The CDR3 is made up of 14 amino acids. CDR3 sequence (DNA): TGTGCCAGCAGTTACGCAACCGGGACAGATGGCTACACCTTC. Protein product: CASSYATGTDGYTF.

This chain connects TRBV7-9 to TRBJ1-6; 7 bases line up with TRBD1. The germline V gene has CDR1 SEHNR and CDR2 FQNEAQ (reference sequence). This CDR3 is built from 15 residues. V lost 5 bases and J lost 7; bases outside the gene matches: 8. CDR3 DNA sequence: TGTGCCAGCAGCGCGAGGGGGCAGGGGAATTCACCCCTCCACTTT. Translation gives CASSARGQGNSPLHF.

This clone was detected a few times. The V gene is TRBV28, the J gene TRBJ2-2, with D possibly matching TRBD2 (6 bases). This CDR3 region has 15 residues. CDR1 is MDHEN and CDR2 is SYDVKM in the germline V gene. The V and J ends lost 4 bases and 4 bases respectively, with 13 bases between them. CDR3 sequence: CASSSHGGVTGELFF. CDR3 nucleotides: TGTGCCAGCAGTTCCCATGGCGGGGTCACCGGGGAGCTGTTTTTT.

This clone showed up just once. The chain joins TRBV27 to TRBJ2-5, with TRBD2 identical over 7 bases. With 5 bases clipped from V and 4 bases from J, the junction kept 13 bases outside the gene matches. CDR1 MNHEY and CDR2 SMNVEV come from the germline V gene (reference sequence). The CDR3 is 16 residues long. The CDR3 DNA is TGTGCCAGCAGTCACCTGGGGGGGATTGGGGCAGAGACCCAGTACTTC. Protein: CASSHLGGIGAETQYF.

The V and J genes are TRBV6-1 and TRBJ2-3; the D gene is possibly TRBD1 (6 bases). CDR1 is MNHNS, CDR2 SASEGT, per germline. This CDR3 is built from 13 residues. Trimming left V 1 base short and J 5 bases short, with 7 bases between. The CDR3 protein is CASSEGGGDTQYF. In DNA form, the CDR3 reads TGTGCCAGCAGTGAAGGAGGGGGAGATACGCAGTATTTT.

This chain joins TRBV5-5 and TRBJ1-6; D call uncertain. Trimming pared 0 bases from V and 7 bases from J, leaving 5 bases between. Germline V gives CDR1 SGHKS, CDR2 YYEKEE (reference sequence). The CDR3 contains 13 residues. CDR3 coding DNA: TGTGCCAGCAGCTTGGATCAGAATTCACCCCTCCACTTT. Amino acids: CASSLDQNSPLHF.

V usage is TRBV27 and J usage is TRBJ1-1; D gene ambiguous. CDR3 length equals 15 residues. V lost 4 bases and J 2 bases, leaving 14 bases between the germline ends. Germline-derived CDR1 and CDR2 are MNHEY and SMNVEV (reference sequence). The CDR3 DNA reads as TGTGCCAGCAGTTCGCGAGACAAGATCAACACTGAAGCTTTCTTT. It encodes CASSSRDKINTEAFF.